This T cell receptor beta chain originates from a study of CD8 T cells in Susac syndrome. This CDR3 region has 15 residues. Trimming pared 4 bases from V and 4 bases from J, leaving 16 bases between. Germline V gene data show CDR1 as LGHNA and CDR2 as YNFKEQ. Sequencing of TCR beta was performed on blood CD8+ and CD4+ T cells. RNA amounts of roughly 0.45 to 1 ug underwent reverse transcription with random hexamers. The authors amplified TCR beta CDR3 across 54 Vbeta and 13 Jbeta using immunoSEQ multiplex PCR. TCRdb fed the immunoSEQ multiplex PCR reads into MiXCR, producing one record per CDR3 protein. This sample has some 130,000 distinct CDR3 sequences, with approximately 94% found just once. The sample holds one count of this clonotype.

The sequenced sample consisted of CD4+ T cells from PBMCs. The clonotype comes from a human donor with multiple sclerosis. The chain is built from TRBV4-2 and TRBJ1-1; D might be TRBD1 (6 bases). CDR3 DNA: TGTGCCAGCAGCCTACTAGGGGGGGCGCCCACTGAAGCTTTCTTT. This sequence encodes CASSLLGGAPTEAFF.